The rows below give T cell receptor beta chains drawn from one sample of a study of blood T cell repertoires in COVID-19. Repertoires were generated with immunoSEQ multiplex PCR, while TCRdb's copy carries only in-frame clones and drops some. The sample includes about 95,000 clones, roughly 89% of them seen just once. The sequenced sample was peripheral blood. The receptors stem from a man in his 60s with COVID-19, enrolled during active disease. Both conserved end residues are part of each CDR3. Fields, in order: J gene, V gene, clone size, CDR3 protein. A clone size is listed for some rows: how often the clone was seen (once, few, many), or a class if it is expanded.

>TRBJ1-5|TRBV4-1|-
CASSRRDRGINQPQHF
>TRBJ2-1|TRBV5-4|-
CASRPGLGKYNEQFF
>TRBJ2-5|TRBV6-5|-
CASSYEADETQYF
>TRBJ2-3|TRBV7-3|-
CASSLMAVTDTQYF
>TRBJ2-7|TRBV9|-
CASSVAGQGDDEQYF
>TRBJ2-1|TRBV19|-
CASSRTDRSYFYNEQFF
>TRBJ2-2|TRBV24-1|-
CATSGTITGELFF
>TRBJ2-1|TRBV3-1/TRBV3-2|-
CASSQDLLYNEQFF
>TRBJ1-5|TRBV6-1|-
CASSGLQGAVGNQPQHF
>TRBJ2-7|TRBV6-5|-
CASRGTGTGIHEQYF
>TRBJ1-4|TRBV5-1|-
CASSLGQGSNEKLFF
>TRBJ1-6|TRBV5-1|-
CASSPDRESNSPLHF
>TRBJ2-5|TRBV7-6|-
CASSSREETQYF
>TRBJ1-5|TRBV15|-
CATSREGNQPQHF
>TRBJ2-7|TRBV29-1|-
CSVGGSSYEQYF
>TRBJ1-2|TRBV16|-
CASSQASGNYGYTF
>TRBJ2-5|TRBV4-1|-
CASSRLPQATYQETQYF
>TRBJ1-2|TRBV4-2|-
CASSQIAQGALGYTF
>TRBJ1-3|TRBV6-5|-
CASSSTGNTIYF
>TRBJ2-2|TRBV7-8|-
CASSLARIATTGELFF
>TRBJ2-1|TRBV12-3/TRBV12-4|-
CASGTSGYNEQFF
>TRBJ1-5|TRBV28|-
CASETGTEYQPQHF
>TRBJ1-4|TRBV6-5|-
CASSYSRGTNEKLFF
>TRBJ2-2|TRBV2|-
CASSEARAEFTGELFF
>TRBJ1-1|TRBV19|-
CASSLQGETEAFF
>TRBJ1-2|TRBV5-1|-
CASSLGAETNYGYTF
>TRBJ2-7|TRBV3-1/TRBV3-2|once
CASSQTPPGLEIYEQYF
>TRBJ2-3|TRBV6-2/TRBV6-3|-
CASSSPGGRGNTDTQYF
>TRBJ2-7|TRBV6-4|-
CASSLTPPYEQYF
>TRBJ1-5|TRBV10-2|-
CASRGRGQGAHQPQHF
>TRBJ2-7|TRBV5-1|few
CASSPVDGRAYEQYF
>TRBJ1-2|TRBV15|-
CATSRERTGANYGYTF
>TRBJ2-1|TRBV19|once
CASKEAGGTAGEQFF
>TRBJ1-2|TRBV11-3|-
CASSLVTGALNYGYTF
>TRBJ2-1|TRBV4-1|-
CASSQDRGSNYNEQFF
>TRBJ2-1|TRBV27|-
CASSLLAGEVDEQFF
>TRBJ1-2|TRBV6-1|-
CASSELRRGYTF
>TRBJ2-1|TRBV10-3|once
CATLRGSDEDEQFF
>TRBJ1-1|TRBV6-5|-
CASSKRGRGAEAFF
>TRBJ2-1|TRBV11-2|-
CASLATYNEQFF
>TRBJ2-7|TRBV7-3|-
CASSPGQASYEQYF